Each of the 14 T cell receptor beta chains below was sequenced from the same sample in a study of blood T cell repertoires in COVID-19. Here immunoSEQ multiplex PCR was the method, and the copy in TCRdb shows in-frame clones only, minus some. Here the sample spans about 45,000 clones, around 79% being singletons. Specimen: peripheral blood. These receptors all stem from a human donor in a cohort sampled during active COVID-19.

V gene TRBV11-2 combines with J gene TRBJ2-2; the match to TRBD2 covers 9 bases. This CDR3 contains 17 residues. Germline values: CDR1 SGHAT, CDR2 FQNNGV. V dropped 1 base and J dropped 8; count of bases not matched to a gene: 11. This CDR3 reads CASSLGNSGSPSGELFF. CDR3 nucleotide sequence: TGTGCCAGCAGCTTAGGGAATAGCGGGAGTCCTTCAGGGGAGCTGTTTTTT.

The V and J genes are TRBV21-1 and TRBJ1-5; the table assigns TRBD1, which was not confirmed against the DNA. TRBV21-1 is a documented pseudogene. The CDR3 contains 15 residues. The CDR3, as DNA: TGTGCCAGCAGCAACCAGGGACAGGGCAATCAGCCCCAGCATTTT. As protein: CASSNQGQGNQPQHF.

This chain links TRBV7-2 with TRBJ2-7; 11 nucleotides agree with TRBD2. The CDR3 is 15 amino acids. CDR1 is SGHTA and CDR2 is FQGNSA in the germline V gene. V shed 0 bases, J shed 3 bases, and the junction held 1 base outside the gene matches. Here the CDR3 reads CASSLATSGSYEQYF. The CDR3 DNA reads TGTGCCAGCAGCTTAGCCACTAGCGGGAGCTACGAGCAGTACTTC. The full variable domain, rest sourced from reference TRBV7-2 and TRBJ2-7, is GAGVSQSPSNKVTEKGKDVELRCDPISGHTALYWYRQSLGQGLEFLIYFQGNSAPDKSGLPSDRFSAERTGGSVSTLTIQRTQQEDSAVYLCASSLATSGSYEQYFGPGTRLTVT.

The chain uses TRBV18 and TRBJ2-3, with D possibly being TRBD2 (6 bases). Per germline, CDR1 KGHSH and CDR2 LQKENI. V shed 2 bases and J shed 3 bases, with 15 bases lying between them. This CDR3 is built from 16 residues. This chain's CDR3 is CASSPTGTDRTDTQYF. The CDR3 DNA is TGTGCCAGCTCACCAACCGGGACTGATAGAACAGATACGCAGTATTTT.

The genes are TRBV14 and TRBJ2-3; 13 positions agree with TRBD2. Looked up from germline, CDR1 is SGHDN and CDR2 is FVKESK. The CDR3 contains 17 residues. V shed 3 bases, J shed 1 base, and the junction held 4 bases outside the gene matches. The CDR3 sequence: CASSHRLAGGRTDTQYF. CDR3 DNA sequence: TGTGCCAGCAGCCACAGACTAGCGGGAGGCCGCACAGATACGCAGTATTTT.

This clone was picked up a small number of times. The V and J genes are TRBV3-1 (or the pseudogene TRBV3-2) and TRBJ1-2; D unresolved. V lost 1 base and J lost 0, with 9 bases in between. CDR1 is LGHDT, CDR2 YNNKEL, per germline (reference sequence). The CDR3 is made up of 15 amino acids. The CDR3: CASSQGLGANYGYTF. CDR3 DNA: TGTGCCAGCAGCCAAGGTCTGGGAGCTAACTATGGCTACACCTTC.

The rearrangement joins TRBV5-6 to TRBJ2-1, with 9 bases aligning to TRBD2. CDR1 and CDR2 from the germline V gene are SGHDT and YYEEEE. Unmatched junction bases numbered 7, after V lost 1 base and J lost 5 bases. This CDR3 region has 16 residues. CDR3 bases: TGTGCCAGCAGCTTGTTATCTAGCGGGGAACACAATGAGCAGTTCTTC. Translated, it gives CASSLLSSGEHNEQFF.

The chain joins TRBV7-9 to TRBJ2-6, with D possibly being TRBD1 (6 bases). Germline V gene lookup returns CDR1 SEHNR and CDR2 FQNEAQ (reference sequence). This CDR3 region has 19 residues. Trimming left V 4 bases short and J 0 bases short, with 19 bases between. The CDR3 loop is CASSSLRDTWSSGANVLTF. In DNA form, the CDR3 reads TGTGCCAGCAGCTCACTCCGGGACACTTGGTCCTCTGGGGCCAACGTCCTGACTTTC.

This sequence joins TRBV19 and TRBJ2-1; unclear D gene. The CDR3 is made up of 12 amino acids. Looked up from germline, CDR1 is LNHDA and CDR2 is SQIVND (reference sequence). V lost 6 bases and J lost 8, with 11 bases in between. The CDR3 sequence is CASRSASYEQFF. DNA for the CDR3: TGTGCCAGTAGGTCAGCGAGCTATGAGCAGTTCTTC.

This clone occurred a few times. CDR3 coding DNA: TGTGCCAGCAGTTTGGGACTAGCGGCCGGGGGGGATGAGCAGTTCTTC. Translated, it gives CASSLGLAAGGDEQFF. The V call is TRBV28, the J call TRBJ2-1; 11 nucleotides match TRBD2. Trimming took 3 bases from V and 8 from J; bases not matched to a gene: 9. The V gene's germline CDR1 is MDHEN and CDR2 SYDVKM. The CDR3 sequence is 16 residues long.

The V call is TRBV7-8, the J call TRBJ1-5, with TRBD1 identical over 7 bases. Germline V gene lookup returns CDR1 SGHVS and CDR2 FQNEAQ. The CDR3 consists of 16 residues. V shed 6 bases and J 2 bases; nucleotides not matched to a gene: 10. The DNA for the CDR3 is TGTGCCAGCAGTTTTCGGGGGACAGAGGGCAATCAGCCCCAGCATTTT. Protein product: CASSFRGTEGNQPQHF. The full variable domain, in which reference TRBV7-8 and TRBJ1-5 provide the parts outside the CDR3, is GAGVSQSPRYKVAKRGQDVALRCDPISGHVSLFWYQQALGQGPEFLTYFQNEAQLDKSGLPSDRFFAERPEGSVSTLKIQRTQQEDSAVYLCASSFRGTEGNQPQHFGDGTRLSIL.

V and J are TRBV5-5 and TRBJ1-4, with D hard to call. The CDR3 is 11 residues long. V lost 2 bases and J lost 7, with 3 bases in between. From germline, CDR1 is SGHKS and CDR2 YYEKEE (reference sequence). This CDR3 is CASSLLEKLFF. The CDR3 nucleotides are TGTGCCAGCAGCTTACTTGAAAAACTGTTTTTT.

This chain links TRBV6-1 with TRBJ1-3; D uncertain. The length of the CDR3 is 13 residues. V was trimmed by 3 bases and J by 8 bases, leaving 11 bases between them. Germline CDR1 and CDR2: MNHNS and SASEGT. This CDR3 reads CASSDGGRYTIYF. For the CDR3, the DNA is TGTGCCAGCAGTGACGGAGGGCGGTACACCATATATTTT.

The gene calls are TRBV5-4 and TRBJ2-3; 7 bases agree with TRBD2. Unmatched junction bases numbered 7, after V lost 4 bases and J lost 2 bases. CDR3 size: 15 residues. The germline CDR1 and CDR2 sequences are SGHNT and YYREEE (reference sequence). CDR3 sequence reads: CASSTRDYNTDTQYF. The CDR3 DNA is TGTGCCAGCAGCACCCGGGACTACAACACAGATACGCAGTATTTT.